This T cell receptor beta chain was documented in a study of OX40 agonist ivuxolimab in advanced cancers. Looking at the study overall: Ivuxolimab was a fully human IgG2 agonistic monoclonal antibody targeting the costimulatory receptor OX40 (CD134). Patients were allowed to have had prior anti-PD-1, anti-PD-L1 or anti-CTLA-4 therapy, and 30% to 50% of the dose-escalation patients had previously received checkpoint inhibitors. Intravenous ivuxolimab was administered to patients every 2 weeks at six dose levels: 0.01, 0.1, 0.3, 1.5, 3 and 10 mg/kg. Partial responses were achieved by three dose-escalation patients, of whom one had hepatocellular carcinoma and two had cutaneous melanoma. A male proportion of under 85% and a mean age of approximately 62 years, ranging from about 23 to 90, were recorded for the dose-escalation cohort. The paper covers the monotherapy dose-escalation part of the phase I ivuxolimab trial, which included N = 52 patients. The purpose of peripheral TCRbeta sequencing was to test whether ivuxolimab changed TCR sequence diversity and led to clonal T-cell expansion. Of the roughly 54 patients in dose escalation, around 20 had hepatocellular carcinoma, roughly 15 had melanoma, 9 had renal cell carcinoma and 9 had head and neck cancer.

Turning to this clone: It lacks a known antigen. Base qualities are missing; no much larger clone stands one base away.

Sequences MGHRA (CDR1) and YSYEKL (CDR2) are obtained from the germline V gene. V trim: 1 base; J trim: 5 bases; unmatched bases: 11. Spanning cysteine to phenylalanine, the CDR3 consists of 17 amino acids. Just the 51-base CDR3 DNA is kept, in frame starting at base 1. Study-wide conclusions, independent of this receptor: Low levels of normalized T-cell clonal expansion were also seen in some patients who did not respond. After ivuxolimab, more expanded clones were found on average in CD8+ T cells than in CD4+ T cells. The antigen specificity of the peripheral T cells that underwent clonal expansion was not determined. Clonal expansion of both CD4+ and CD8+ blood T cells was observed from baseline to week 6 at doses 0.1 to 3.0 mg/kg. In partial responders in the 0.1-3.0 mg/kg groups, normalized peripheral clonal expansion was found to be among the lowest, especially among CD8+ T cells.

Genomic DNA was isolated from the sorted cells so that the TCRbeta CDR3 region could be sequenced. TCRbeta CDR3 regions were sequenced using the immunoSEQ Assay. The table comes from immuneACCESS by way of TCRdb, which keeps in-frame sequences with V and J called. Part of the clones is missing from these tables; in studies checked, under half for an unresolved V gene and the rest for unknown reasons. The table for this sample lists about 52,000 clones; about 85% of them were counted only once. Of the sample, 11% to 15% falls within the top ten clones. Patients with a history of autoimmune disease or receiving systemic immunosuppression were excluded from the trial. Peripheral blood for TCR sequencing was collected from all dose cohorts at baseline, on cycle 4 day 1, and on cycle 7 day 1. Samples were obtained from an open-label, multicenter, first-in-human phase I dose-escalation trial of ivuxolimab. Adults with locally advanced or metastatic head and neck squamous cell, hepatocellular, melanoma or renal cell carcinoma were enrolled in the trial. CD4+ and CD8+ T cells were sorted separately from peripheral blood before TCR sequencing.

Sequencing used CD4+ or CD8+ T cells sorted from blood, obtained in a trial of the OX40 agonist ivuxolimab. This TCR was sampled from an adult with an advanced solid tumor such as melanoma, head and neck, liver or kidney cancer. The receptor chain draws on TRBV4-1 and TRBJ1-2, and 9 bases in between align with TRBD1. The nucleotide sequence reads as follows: TGCGCCAGCAGCCAAGTGTGGACAGGGGAATTAGGGTATGGCTACACCTTC. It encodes CASSQVWTGELGYGYTF.